This T cell receptor beta chain was captured in a study of radiation and T cells in renal cell carcinoma. Profiled with immunoSEQ multiplex PCR; TCRdb holds only in-frame clones, not every one. The table records 100,000 to 150,000 clones, around 85% of them present only once. Time point given: blood 2 weeks post-SBRT. As for treatment: 15 Gy SBRT to primary tumor, nephrectomy 4 weeks later. Trimming pared 1 base from V and 1 base from J, leaving 12 bases between. The CDR3 contains 16 residues. Looked up from germline, CDR1 is SGHTA and CDR2 is FQGNSA. The input for sequencing was blood, taken from a patient whose treatment included radiotherapy and nephrectomy. The sequence was obtained from a man in his fifties with renal cell carcinoma. The chain employs TRBV7-2 and TRBJ2-3; no clear D gene. The DNA of the CDR3 is TGTGCCAGCAGCTTAGTTTTAGAACTGCGCACAGATACGCAGTATTTT. It encodes CASSLVLELRTDTQYF.